This T cell receptor (beta chain) was identified in a study of T cells after yellow fever vaccination. TCRdb reprocessed the 5' RACE reads with MiXCR, giving one entry per CDR3 protein. The sample has roughly 100,000 distinct CDR3 sequences, about 8.2% seen once; the top ten hold about 15%. The germline V gene encodes CDR1 LNHDA and CDR2 SQIVND (reference sequence). There are 17 residues in the CDR3. Trimming removed 0 bases from V and 5 bases from J, with 16 bases in between. The sample here was CD8+ T cells not binding an NS4B(214-222) dextramer, sorted from PBMCs, taken around 14 days after the first yellow fever vaccination. The clonotype originates from a man between 18 and 35 years old who received the YFV17D yellow fever vaccine. This chain links TRBV19 with TRBJ2-2, with D possibly matching TRBD1 (6 bases). The CDR3 DNA reads as TGTGCCAGTAGTATAGACCACCACTACAGGGAGACCGGGGAGCTGTTTTTT. It is translated as CASSIDHHYRETGELFF.